This T cell receptor beta chain was profiled in a study of blood T cell repertoires in COVID-19. Germline-derived CDR1 and CDR2 are LGHNA and YNFKEQ. V was clipped by 1 base and J by 5 bases, with 17 bases between them. There are 16 residues in the CDR3. Using immunoSEQ multiplex PCR, the repertoire was profiled, and TCRdb retains in-frame clones only, with some absent. This sample has about 74,000 clones, with around 78% found just once. The chain carries TRBV4-2 and TRBJ2-5, with D possibly matching TRBD2 (6 bases). Specimen: peripheral blood. The TCR sequence derives from a human donor in a cohort sampled during active COVID-19. CDR3 protein: CASSQGAGEVVETQYF. For the CDR3, the DNA is TGTGCCAGCAGCCAAGGCGCTGGGGAGGTGGTGGAGACCCAGTACTTC.